These 17 T cell receptor beta chains share one sample of origin, sequenced in a study of blood T cell repertoires in COVID-19. Here immunoSEQ multiplex PCR was the method, and the copy in TCRdb shows in-frame clones only, minus some. Here the sample spans approximately 220,000 clones, approximately 83% being singletons. Material: PBMCs or T cells enriched from blood (not recorded which). The receptor source for this set is a woman aged 40 to 55 who had been exposed to COVID-19.

This CDR3 is CASSPPFSGGASGNTIYF. The CDR3 nucleotides are TGTGCCAGCTCACCACCGTTCTCCGGGGGAGCCTCTGGAAACACCATATATTTT. The gene calls are TRBV18 and TRBJ1-3; D might be TRBD1 (5 bases). Germline V gives CDR1 KGHSH, CDR2 LQKENI. Between the trimmed V and J ends, which lost 0 bases and 0 bases, there was a span of 15 bases. The CDR3 spans 18 residues.

V gene TRBV14 combines with J gene TRBJ2-5; the match to TRBD2 covers 11 bases. The CDR3 has 17 amino acids. Germline V gene lookup returns CDR1 SGHDN and CDR2 FVKESK. The junction had 10 bases not matched to a gene; V was cut back by 2 bases and J by 5 bases. The CDR3 region is CASSQLAGGRSSETQYF. CDR3 in DNA: TGTGCCAGCAGCCAACTAGCGGGGGGCCGTTCCTCGGAGACCCAGTACTTC.

The chain couples TRBV11-2 to TRBJ2-2; D call uncertain. The CDR3 covers 11 residues. Germline V gene sequence: CDR1 SGHAT, CDR2 FQNNGV. Between the trimmed V and J ends, which lost 8 bases and 6 bases, there was a span of 7 bases. The CDR3 DNA reads TGTGCCAGCCAAGCGTCCGGGGAGCTGTTTTTT. This sequence encodes CASQASGELFF.

The chain couples TRBV28 to TRBJ1-3; possible D gene TRBD1, 6 bases. The CDR3 has 16 residues. V shed 5 bases and J shed 6 bases, with 20 bases lying between them. The germline gives CDR1 MDHEN, CDR2 SYDVKM. The CDR3, as DNA: TGTGCCAGCAGTCAACAGGGTGGGGGATTGGAAAACACCATATATTTT. Its protein is CASSQQGGGLENTIYF.

The chain carries TRBV11-3 and TRBJ2-2; D may be TRBD2 (5 bases). V shed 4 bases and J shed 2 bases, with 14 bases lying between them. CDR3 length equals 16 residues. Germline-derived CDR1 and CDR2 are SGHNT and YENEEA. CDR3 nucleotides: TGTGCCAGCAGCTCCTCCCGAGGGAGAAACACCGGGGAGCTGTTTTTT. Translated, it gives CASSSSRGRNTGELFF.

This chain connects TRBV2 to TRBJ2-1; 10 nucleotides line up with TRBD1. CDR3 length equals 12 residues. Looked up from germline, CDR1 is SNHLY and CDR2 is FYNNEI. V was clipped by 10 bases and J by 6 bases; unmatched bases: 3. CDR3 DNA: TGTGCCATTCGGACAGGGGGCAATGAGCAGTTCTTC. It specifies CAIRTGGNEQFF.

CDR3 in amino acids: CASSDPGGKNYNEQFF. As DNA, the CDR3 is TGTGCCAGCAGTGACCCAGGGGGGAAGAATTACAATGAGCAGTTCTTC. The chain links TRBV6-2 or TRBV6-3 to TRBJ2-1; D may be TRBD1 (7 bases). The germline V gene encodes CDR1 MNHEY and CDR2 SVGEGT. The CDR3 extends over 16 amino acids. Trimming left V 5 bases short and J 4 bases short, with 18 bases between.

The chain recombines TRBV4-1 with TRBJ1-2; D is perhaps TRBD1 (5 bases). Between the trimmed V and J ends, which lost 7 bases and 4 bases, there was a span of 13 bases. CDR1 is MGHRA and CDR2 is YSYEKL in the germline V gene. This CDR3 region has 13 residues. The CDR3 sequence is CASTKGRGYGYTF. The CDR3 DNA sequence: TGCGCCAGCACCAAGGGGCGCGGCTATGGCTACACCTTC.

The chain couples TRBV5-6 to TRBJ2-5; possibly TRBD1 for D (6 bases). The length of the CDR3 is 15 residues. The germline gives CDR1 SGHDT, CDR2 YYEEEE. The V gene lost 2 bases and the J gene lost 4 bases, with 15 bases spanning the gap. Written as DNA, the CDR3 is TGTGCCAGCAGCTTTAAAAGACAGGCGCGAGAGACCCAGTACTTC. This sequence encodes CASSFKRQARETQYF.

CDR3 nucleotide sequence: TGTGCCAGCAGTTATCTCGGACACGAGAGTTCACCCCTCCACTTT. Translated: CASSYLGHESSPLHF. This rearrangement joins TRBV28 to TRBJ1-6; weak D call: TRBD1 (5 bases). Germline CDR1 and CDR2: MDHEN and SYDVKM. CDR3 length: 15 residues. V dropped 4 bases and J dropped 9 bases, with 16 bases sitting between them.

This clone came up a few times. The CDR3 sequence: CASRKQRVNTEAFF. CDR3 in DNA: TGTGCCAGCAGAAAACAGCGGGTGAACACTGAAGCTTTCTTT. This sequence joins TRBV7-2 and TRBJ1-1; D ambiguous. Per the germline V gene, CDR1 is SGHTA and CDR2 is FQGNSA. The CDR3 is made up of 14 amino acids. The V and J ends lost 6 bases and 0 bases respectively, with 11 bases between them. The full variable domain, its missing parts supplied by reference TRBV7-2 and TRBJ1-1, is GAGVSQSPSNKVTEKGKDVELRCDPISGHTALYWYRQSLGQGLEFLIYFQGNSAPDKSGLPSDRFSAERTGGSVSTLTIQRTQQEDSAVYLCASRKQRVNTEAFFGQGTRLTVV.

The chain combines TRBV4-1 with TRBJ2-6; no clear D. Germline CDR1 reads MGHRA; CDR2 reads YSYEKL. The CDR3 covers 14 residues. The V and J ends lost 3 bases and 1 base respectively, with 4 bases between them. In nucleotides, the CDR3 is TGCGCCAGCAGCCACCCGTCTGGGGCCAACGTCCTGACTTTC. Its protein product is CASSHPSGANVLTF.

The chain couples TRBV19 to TRBJ1-2, with D unclear. This CDR3 comprises 14 residues. Germline CDR1 reads LNHDA; CDR2 reads SQIVND (reference sequence). V lost 5 bases and J lost 6, with 16 bases in between. The CDR3 DNA reads TGTGCCAGTAGTTCCTCCTCCGGTGGAGATGGCTACACCTTC. This sequence encodes CASSSSSGGDGYTF. The complete variable domain, with remaining parts taken from reference TRBV19 and TRBJ1-2, reads DGGITQSPKYLFRKEGQNVTLSCEQNLNHDAMYWYRQDPGQGLRLIYYSQIVNDFQKGDIAEGYSVSREKKESFPLTVTSAQKNPTAFYLCASSSSSGGDGYTFGSGTRLTVV.

The genes are TRBV6-5 and TRBJ1-2; possible D gene TRBD1, 5 bases. This CDR3 has 14 residues. Trimming left V 8 bases short and J 1 base short, with 14 bases between. Per the germline V gene, CDR1 is MNHEY and CDR2 is SVGAGI. The CDR3, as DNA: TGTGCCAGCGTCGGAGGGGCGGTTAACTATGGCTACACCTTC. It specifies CASVGGAVNYGYTF.

The chain carries TRBV3-1 (or the pseudogene TRBV3-2) and TRBJ2-5, with 11 bases that match TRBD2. Trimming removed 0 bases from V and 2 bases from J; junction bases left unmatched: 11. The CDR3 has 19 residues. From germline, CDR1 is LGHDT and CDR2 YNNKEL (reference sequence). CDR3 bases: TGTGCCAGCAGCCAAGATTGGGTCCTCCTAGCGGGGGGACAAGAGACCCAGTACTTC. Amino acids: CASSQDWVLLAGGQETQYF.

This chain links TRBV29-1 with TRBJ1-1; D not certain. The CDR3 extends over 13 amino acids. Trimming took off 0 bases at V and 3 bases at J, with 8 bases between the two ends. CDR1 and CDR2 from the germline V gene are SQVTM and ANQGSEA. The CDR3 protein is CSVEDLFDTEAFF. The CDR3 nucleotides read TGCAGCGTTGAAGATCTCTTCGACACTGAAGCTTTCTTT.

The chain employs TRBV7-8 and TRBJ1-3; TRBD1 is a possible D gene (6 bases). V shed 7 bases and J shed 4 bases, with 20 bases lying between them. Looked up from germline, CDR1 is SGHVS and CDR2 is FQNEAQ. CDR3 length equals 16 residues. Here the CDR3 reads CASTSGGALEGNTIYF. CDR3 nucleotide sequence: TGTGCCAGCACAAGTGGGGGGGCCCTGGAAGGAAACACCATATATTTT.